Listed below are T cell receptor beta chains from one sample, sequenced in a study of early T cells in non-severe SARS-CoV-2 infection. TCRdb re-analysed the 5' RACE reads in MiXCR, keeping a single row per CDR3 protein. The sample lists 100,000 to 140,000 distinct CDR3 sequences; 11% were seen once. Material for sequencing was whole blood. These receptors all stem from an adult who was a healthcare worker with PCR-confirmed SARS-CoV-2 infection or an uninfected control (not recorded which). Both conserved end residues are part of each CDR3. The order of the fields is clone size, D gene, V gene, J gene, CDR3 DNA, CDR3 protein. A D gene is named only where the DNA matches it firmly. Only some rows state a clone size, as once, few, many or a class for expanded clones.

few	.	TRBV20-1	TRBJ2-4	TGCAGTGCTAGAGTTGGGCGAGCAGACATTCAGTACTTC	CSARVGRADIQYF
many	.	TRBV20-1	TRBJ2-4	TGCAGTGCTAGAGGTCCCAGGGCCCCCATTCAGTACTTC	CSARGPRAPIQYF
few	TRBD1	TRBV5-6	TRBJ2-3	TGTGCCAGCAGCTGGACAGGGTCTAGCACAGATACGCAGTATTTT	CASSWTGSSTDTQYF
many	TRBD2	TRBV7-2	TRBJ2-1	TGTGCCAGCAGTCTGCTCGGGGGGAACAGCGAGCAGTTCTTC	CASSLLGGNSEQFF
.	.	TRBV6-2/TRBV6-3	TRBJ1-1	TGTGCCAGCAGTTACGGCCGTACTGAAGCTTTCTTT	CASSYGRTEAFF
many	.	TRBV7-2	TRBJ2-1	TGTGCCAGCAGCTTAGGATTTGCCCGAGCGTATGAGCAGTTCTTC	CASSLGFARAYEQFF
few	.	TRBV12-3/TRBV12-4	TRBJ2-2	TGTGCCAGCAGTCGGAGTACCGGGGAGCTGTTTTTT	CASSRSTGELFF
few	.	TRBV28	TRBJ1-1	TGTGCCAGCAGTCCCTACCCCTCGACAGAACGCAGAGGGAACACTGAAGCTTTCTTT	CASSPYPSTERRGNTEAFF
.	.	TRBV2	TRBJ2-3	TGTGCGAGCAGGCGTAGTGATGATACGCAGTATTTT	CASRRSDDTQYF
.	TRBD1	TRBV20-1	TRBJ1-1	TGCAGTGCTACGAGGACAGGGGGCCTGAACACTGAAGCTTTCTTT	CSATRTGGLNTEAFF